The 23 T cell receptor beta chains presented below share a single source sample, sequenced in a study of molecular identifiers for immune sequencing clone quantification. TCRdb fed the PCR reads into MiXCR, producing one record per CDR3 protein. In the table there are a few hundred thousand distinct CDR3 sequences, around 21% of which are singletons. The source material was naive CD8+ T cells from blood, with Jurkat cell RNA spiked in. Subset in this sample: FACS-sorted CD8+CD4-CCR7+CD45RA+ naive T cells. The receptors derive from a human donor in good health. Some libraries in this study had Jurkat cell RNA spiked in.

With respect to this clonotype: A much larger clone lies a single base off, so this may be a read error. The chain has TRBV5-6 and TRBJ1-3; a possible D gene is TRBD1 (5 bases). Germline-derived CDR1 and CDR2 are SGHDT and YYEEEE. The CDR3 covers 13 residues. Here the CDR3 reads CASSQGSGNAIYF. CDR3 nucleotide sequence: TGTGCCAGCAGCCAGGGTTCTGGAAACGCCATATATTTT.

This clonotype was detected only a few times. V usage is TRBV7-7 and J usage is TRBJ2-2; D could derive from TRBD1 or TRBD2 (5 bases each). V was trimmed by 5 bases and J by 3 bases, leaving 22 bases between them. The CDR3 sequence is 18 residues long. The germline gives CDR1 SSHAT, CDR2 FNYEAQ (reference sequence). The CDR3 coding sequence is TGTGCCAGCAGCCCATCCCCCAGTGGGACGTGGGACACCGGGGAGCTGTTTTTT. The encoded protein is CASSPSPSGTWDTGELFF.

This clonotype was found many times. This chain joins TRBV6-2 or TRBV6-3 and TRBJ2-3; 15 nucleotides align to TRBD2. The germline V gene encodes CDR1 MNHEY and CDR2 SVGEGT. Trimming removed 8 bases from V and 3 bases from J; junction bases left unmatched: 3. The CDR3 runs 15 residues. In DNA, the CDR3 is TGTGCCAGCGGACTAGCGGGAGGGCCGACAGATACGCAGTATTTT. It translates to CASGLAGGPTDTQYF.

This chain uses TRBV19 with TRBJ2-1; D is undetermined. The CDR3 length is 14 residues. Trimming shortened V by 3 bases and J by 2 bases, and 8 bases separated the two germline ends. Germline CDR1 and CDR2: LNHDA and SQIVND (reference sequence). CDR3 DNA sequence: TGTGCCAGTAGTATCCAGTCCCCCTACAATGAGCAGTTCTTC. This translates into CASSIQSPYNEQFF.

Points on this clonotype: Possible read error: a much larger clone is one base away. The chain is built from TRBV19 and TRBJ2-3; the D gene is possibly TRBD2 (5 bases). CDR1 is LNHDA and CDR2 is SQIVND in the germline V gene (reference sequence). The CDR3 is made up of 18 amino acids. Here the CDR3 DNA reads TGTGCCAGTAGTATAGGATCGTGGAAGTCCGCTAGCACAGATACGCGGTATTTT. Protein: CASSIGSWKSASTDTRYF.

The table lists this clonotype with a few counts. The chain carries TRBV7-9 and TRBJ2-4; D is uncertain. The germline gives CDR1 SEHNR, CDR2 FQNEAQ (reference sequence). Trimming removed 4 bases at V and 7 bases at J, with 11 bases between. The CDR3 spans 13 residues. The CDR3 loop is CASSSPTGNIQYF. DNA for the CDR3: TGTGCCAGCAGCTCGCCGACTGGGAACATTCAGTACTTC.

This clonotype was seen a single time. A much larger clonotype is one base distant, so this may be a read error. This likely comes from a read error, as the CDR3 has no conserved phenylalanine or tryptophan at its end. The chain couples TRBV6-5 to TRBJ1-1; no clear D gene. In germline, CDR1 is MNHEY, CDR2 SVGAGI. V was pared by 2 bases and J by 0 bases, with 13 bases between. CDR3 length equals 16 residues. CDR3 amino acids: CASSYNLAGMNTEAFL. DNA of the CDR3: TGTGCCAGCAGTTACAACCTGGCAGGTATGAACACTGAAGCTTTCCTT.

This clonotype was observed many times. V and J are TRBV7-2 and TRBJ2-5; 9 nucleotides agree with TRBD2. V lost 5 bases and J lost 1; bases outside the gene matches: 5. The germline CDR1 and CDR2 sequences are SGHTA and FQGNSA. This CDR3 contains 15 residues. The chain's CDR3 is CASSVTSGTQETQYF. The CDR3 nucleotides are TGTGCCAGCAGCGTGACTAGCGGAACCCAAGAGACCCAGTACTTC.

With regard to this clonotype: This could be a read error, since a much larger clone is one nucleotide away. The CDR3 does not close with the conserved phenylalanine or tryptophan, likely indicating a read error. No DNA is shown, since the ends of the CDR3 on it are uncertain; the CDR3 is the one TCRdb lists. The gene calls are TRBV20-1 and TRBJ2-7; the table's D call TRBD2 went unverified against the DNA. The CDR3 comprises 14 residues, both ends counted. Germline loops: CDR1 DFQATT, CDR2 SNEGSKA (reference sequence). The CDR3 loop reads CSARDMVAGFVEYS.

The CDR3 DNA follows: TGTGCCAGCAGTTTAGGGACAGATACTACTCACGAGCAGTACTTC. It is translated as CASSLGTDTTHEQYF. The chain employs TRBV12-3 or TRBV12-4 and TRBJ2-7, with D possibly TRBD1 on 6 matching bases. The CDR3 is 15 residues long. V was trimmed by 1 base and J by 5 bases, leaving 15 bases between them.

This clonotype was recorded a few times. The DNA of the CDR3 is TGTGCCAGCAGCGCTGGGGCAGCTCCACGAGGGGAAAAACTGTTTTTT. Translating gives CASSAGAAPRGEKLFF. The V and J genes are TRBV5-5 and TRBJ1-4, with a weak D call TRBD1 (5 bases). The CDR3 is 16 amino acids. Germline values: CDR1 SGHKS, CDR2 YYEKEE (reference sequence). Trimming took off 4 bases at V and 8 bases at J, with 21 bases between the two ends.

The V call is TRBV5-8, the J call TRBJ2-1, with 11 bases lining up with TRBD2. Trimming at V came to 5 bases and at J to 4 bases, leaving 2 bases not matched to a gene. Germline V gene sequence: CDR1 SGHTS, CDR2 YDEGEE. The CDR3 contains 14 residues. Written as DNA, the CDR3 is TGTGCCAGCAGGGGACTAGCGGAGTACAATGAGCAGTTCTTC. It encodes CASRGLAEYNEQFF.

In the case of this clonotype: Just one base apart from a much larger clone, this may be a read error. The chain carries TRBV29-1 and TRBJ2-7; D gene ambiguous. CDR3 length: 11 residues. Germline V gene lookup returns CDR1 SQVTM and CDR2 ANQGSEA. CDR3 region: CSVWDSCEQYF. The CDR3 DNA reads TGCAGCGTTTGGGATTCCTGCGAGCAGTACTTC.

With regard to this clonotype: Lacking the conserved final phenylalanine or tryptophan, this CDR3 likely reflects a read error. The chain links TRBV12-3 or TRBV12-4 to TRBJ2-1; perhaps TRBD2 as D (6 bases). This CDR3 region has 14 residues. Trimming stripped 5 bases from V and 7 bases from J, with 15 bases between. The CDR3 DNA sequence: TGTGCCAGCAGTCCCCTTAGCGGCTATAATGAGCAGTTCCTC. Protein: CASSPLSGYNEQFL.

The J gene is TRBJ1-1, the V gene TRBV7-9; 7 nucleotides line up with TRBD1. Trimming took 4 bases from V and 2 from J; bases not matched to a gene: 16. The CDR3 covers 18 residues. Germline V gene lookup returns CDR1 SEHNR and CDR2 FQNEAQ (reference sequence). CDR3 nucleotide sequence: TGTGCCAGCAGCTCCCCTAGCCCCAAGGGACAGATAAACACTGAAGCTTTCTTT. This encodes CASSSPSPKGQINTEAFF.

The sample holds a few counts of this clonotype. This chain joins TRBV14 and TRBJ2-7; no firm D call. CDR3 length: 15 residues. Trimming removed 1 base at V and 4 bases at J, with 14 bases between. Germline loops: CDR1 SGHDN, CDR2 FVKESK. This CDR3 is CASSQVSSSGYEQYF. DNA of the CDR3: TGTGCCAGCAGCCAAGTGAGCTCGAGTGGGTACGAGCAGTACTTC.

A note on this clonotype: This may stem from a read error, because a much larger clone lies one nucleotide away. V usage is TRBV13 and J usage is TRBJ2-7; D might be TRBD1 (6 bases). The CDR3 is 15 residues long. Per the germline V gene, CDR1 is PRHDT and CDR2 is FYEKMQ (reference sequence). The CDR3 nucleotides read TGTTCCAGCAGCGCCCCCGACAGGCCGACCTACGAGCAGTACTTC. This encodes CSSSAPDRPTYEQYF.

This chain links TRBV3-2 with TRBJ2-5; no DNA check was done on the table's D call, TRBD1. TRBV3-2 counts as a pseudogene. The CDR3 sequence is 16 residues long. CDR3 sequence (DNA): TGTGCCAGCAGCCAAGATTTAGGGGTCCCCCAAGAGACCCAGTACTTC. It is translated as CASSQDLGVPQETQYF.

This clonotype was counted at least ten times. The CDR3 sequence is CASSLEGKNTEAFF. Written as DNA, the CDR3 is TGCGCCAGCAGCTTGGAGGGGAAAAACACTGAAGCTTTCTTT. This rearrangement joins TRBV5-1 to TRBJ1-1; a weak D match, TRBD1 (5 bases). Germline V gives CDR1 SGHRS, CDR2 YFSETQ. V lost 0 bases, J lost 2 bases, and 8 bases lay in between. CDR3 length: 14 amino acids.

The table lists this clonotype with many counts. The V call is TRBV7-9, the J call TRBJ2-1; D is possibly TRBD1 or TRBD2 (5 bases each). CDR3 length: 15 residues. V lost 5 bases, J lost 8 bases, and 19 bases lay in between. CDR1 is SEHNR, CDR2 FQNEAQ, per germline (reference sequence). Written as DNA, the CDR3 is TGTGCCAGCAGCCCCGTGTCGGGGCCCCTGGATGAGCAGTTCTTC. Translation: CASSPVSGPLDEQFF.

This chain joins TRBV12-3 or TRBV12-4 and TRBJ1-3, with D unresolved. Trimming left V 6 bases short and J 1 base short, with 4 bases between. The CDR3 is 12 residues long. The CDR3 loop is CASSESGNTIYF. CDR3 bases: TGTGCCAGCAGCGAATCTGGAAACACCATATATTTT.

A few counts support this clonotype. The chain employs TRBV27 and TRBJ2-2, with D uncertain. This CDR3 has 14 amino acids. Trimming stripped 4 bases from V and 8 bases from J, with 14 bases between. Germline V gene lookup returns CDR1 MNHEY and CDR2 SMNVEV (reference sequence). CDR3 bases: TGTGCCAGCAGTTGGGCTGGGCTCGTAGGGGAGCTGTTTTTT. This gives the protein CASSWAGLVGELFF.

On this clonotype: A read error may explain this, as a much larger clone is one base away. This is likely a read error, given that the CDR3 carries no conserved phenylalanine or tryptophan at its end. This sequence joins TRBV7-9 and TRBJ1-1; D is uncertain. The V end lost 11 bases, the J end lost 5 bases, and 12 bases lay between the germline ends. The CDR3 has 11 amino acids. Germline V gene data show CDR1 as SEHNR and CDR2 as FQNEAQ (reference sequence). The CDR3 region is CASLLGTEAFL. CDR3 DNA sequence: TGTGCCTCTTTGTTAGGGACTGAAGCTTTCCTT.